This TCR beta chain came from a study of T cell responses to AZD1222 COVID-19 vaccine. The protocol was immunoSEQ multiplex PCR, while the TCRdb copy is restricted to in-frame clones and leaves out a portion. The repertoire holds 120,000 or so clones, with approximately 92% as singletons. The CDR3 is made up of 14 amino acids. V was trimmed by 3 bases and J by 4 bases, leaving 10 bases between them. Germline V gene data show CDR1 as WNHNN and CDR2 as SYGVQD (reference sequence). The clonotype was recovered from an adult who received the AZD1222 COVID-19 vaccine. The genes are TRBV10-1 and TRBJ1-5; a possible D gene is TRBD1 (6 bases). The material sequenced was peripheral blood, taken 28 days after the second AZD1222 dose. CDR3 sequence: CASSDGQPNQPQHF. The CDR3 DNA reads TGCGCCAGCAGTGATGGACAGCCAAATCAGCCCCAGCATTTT.